The T cell receptor beta chain described here comes from a study of post-analysis software for immune sequencing data. Study results and caveats: A few TRBV segments appeared more often in patients than in controls, and TRBV5-6, TRBV5-1 and TRBV20-1 were among these. Same-batch preparations were strongly co-clustered by F measure.

TCR beta cDNA libraries included unique molecular identifiers. A single record per CDR3 protein comes from TCRdb applying MiXCR to the PCR reads. The data contain 750,000 to 950,000 distinct CDR3 sequences, about 57% of them seen just once; the ten biggest clones take up around 4.5%. This clonotype was counted a few times. Its antigen is currently unknown. Deletions cut 5 bases from V and 0 bases from J, with 16 bases between. Germline CDR1 reads SQVTM; CDR2 reads ANQGSEA. The CDR3 runs 15 residues. The TCR was taken from a girl aged 10-17 years with multiple sclerosis. The source material was blood. This chain links TRBV29-1 with TRBJ2-5, with a tentative D call TRBD1 (6 bases). CDR3 sequence (DNA): TGCAGCGTTCGCGGCGACAGGATTTACCAAGAGACCCAGTACTTC. It encodes CSVRGDRIYQETQYF.